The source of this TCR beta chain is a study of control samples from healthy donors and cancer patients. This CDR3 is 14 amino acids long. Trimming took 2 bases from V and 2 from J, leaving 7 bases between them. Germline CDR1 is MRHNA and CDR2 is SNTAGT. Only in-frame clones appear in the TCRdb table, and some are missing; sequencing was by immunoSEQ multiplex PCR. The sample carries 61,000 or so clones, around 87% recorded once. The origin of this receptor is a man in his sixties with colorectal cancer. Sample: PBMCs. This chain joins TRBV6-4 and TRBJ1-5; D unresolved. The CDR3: CASSDSWGNQPQHF. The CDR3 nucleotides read TGTGCCAGCAGTGACAGTTGGGGCAATCAGCCCCAGCATTTT.